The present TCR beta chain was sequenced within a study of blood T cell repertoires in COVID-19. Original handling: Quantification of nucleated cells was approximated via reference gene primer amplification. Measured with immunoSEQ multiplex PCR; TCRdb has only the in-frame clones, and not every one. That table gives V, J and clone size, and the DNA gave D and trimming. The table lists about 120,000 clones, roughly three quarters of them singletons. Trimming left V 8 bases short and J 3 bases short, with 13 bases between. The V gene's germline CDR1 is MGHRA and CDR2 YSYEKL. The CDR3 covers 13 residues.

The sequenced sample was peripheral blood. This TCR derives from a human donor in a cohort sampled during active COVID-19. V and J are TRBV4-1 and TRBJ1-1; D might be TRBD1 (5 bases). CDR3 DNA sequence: TGCGCCAGCCGACGGGGGGGTGACACTGAAGCTTTCTTT. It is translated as CASRRGGDTEAFF.